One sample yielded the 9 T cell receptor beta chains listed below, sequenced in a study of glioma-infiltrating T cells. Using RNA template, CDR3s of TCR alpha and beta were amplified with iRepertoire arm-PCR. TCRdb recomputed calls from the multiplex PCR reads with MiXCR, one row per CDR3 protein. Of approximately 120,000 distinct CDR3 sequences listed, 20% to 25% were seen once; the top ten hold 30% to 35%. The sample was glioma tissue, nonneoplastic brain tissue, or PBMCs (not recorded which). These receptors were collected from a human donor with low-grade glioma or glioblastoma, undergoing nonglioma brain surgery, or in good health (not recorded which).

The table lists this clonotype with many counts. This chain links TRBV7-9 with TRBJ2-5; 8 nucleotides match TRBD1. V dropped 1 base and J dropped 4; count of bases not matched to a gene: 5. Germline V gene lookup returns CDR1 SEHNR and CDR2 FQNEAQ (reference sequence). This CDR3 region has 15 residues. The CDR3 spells CASSLGSTGAETQYF. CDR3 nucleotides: TGTGCCAGCAGCTTAGGCTCGACAGGGGCAGAGACCCAGTACTTC.

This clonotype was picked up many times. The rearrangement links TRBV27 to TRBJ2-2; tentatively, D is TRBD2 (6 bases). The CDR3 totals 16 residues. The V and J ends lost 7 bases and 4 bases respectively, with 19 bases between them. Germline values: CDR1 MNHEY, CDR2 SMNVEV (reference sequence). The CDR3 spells CASTRVAVNPTGELFF. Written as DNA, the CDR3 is TGTGCCAGCACCAGAGTAGCGGTGAATCCCACCGGGGAGCTGTTTTTT.

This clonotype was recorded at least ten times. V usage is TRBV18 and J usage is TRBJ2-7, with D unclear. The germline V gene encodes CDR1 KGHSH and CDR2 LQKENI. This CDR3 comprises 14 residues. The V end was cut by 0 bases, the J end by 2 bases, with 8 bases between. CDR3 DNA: TGTGCCAGCTCACCACCGCCCGATCCCTACGAGCAGTACTTC. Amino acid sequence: CASSPPPDPYEQYF.

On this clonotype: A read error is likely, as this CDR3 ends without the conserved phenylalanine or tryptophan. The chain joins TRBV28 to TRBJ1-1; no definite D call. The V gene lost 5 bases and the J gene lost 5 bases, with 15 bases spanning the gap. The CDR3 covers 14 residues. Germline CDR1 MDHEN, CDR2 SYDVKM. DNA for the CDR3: TGTGCCAGCAGTCTCCCAACCAAGTGGACTGAAGCTTTCCTT. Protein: CASSLPTKWTEAFL.

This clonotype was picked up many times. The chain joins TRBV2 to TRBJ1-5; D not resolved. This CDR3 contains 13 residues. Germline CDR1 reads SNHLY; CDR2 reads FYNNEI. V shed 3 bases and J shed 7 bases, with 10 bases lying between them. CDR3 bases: TGTGCCAGCAGTGAGGACTCGGGGCAGCCCCAGCATTTT. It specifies CASSEDSGQPQHF. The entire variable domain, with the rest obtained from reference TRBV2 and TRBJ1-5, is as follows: EPEVTQTPSHQVTQMGQEVILRCVPISNHLYFYWYRQILGQKVEFLVSFYNNEISEKSEIFDDQFSVERPDGSNFTLKIRSTKLEDSAMYFCASSEDSGQPQHFGDGTRLSIL.

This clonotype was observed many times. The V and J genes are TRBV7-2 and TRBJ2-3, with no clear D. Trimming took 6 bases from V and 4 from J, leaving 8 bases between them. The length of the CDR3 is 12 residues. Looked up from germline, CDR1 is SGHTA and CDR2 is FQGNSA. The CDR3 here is CASRPTSDTQYF. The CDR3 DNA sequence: TGTGCCAGCAGACCTACTTCAGATACGCAGTATTTT. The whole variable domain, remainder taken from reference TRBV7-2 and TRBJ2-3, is GAGVSQSPSNKVTEKGKDVELRCDPISGHTALYWYRQSLGQGLEFLIYFQGNSAPDKSGLPSDRFSAERTGGSVSTLTIQRTQQEDSAVYLCASRPTSDTQYFGPGTRLTVL.

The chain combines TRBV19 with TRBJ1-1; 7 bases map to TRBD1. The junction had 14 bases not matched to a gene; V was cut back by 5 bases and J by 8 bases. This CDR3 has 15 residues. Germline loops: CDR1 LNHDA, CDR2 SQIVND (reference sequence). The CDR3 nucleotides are TGTGCCAGTAGTGACCCAGGGGGATCGACACGGGAAGCTTTCTTT. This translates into CASSDPGGSTREAFF.

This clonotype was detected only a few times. The CDR3 region is CASSPGTGMFQETQFF. The DNA for the CDR3 is TGTGCCAGCTCGCCCGGGACAGGGATGTTTCAAGAGACCCAGTTCTTC. This rearrangement joins TRBV18 to TRBJ2-7; 9 nucleotides align to TRBD1. TRBJ2-1 explains the end of the DNA better; the J call may be wrong. CDR1 and CDR2 from the germline V gene are KGHSH and LQKENI. The CDR3 consists of 16 residues.

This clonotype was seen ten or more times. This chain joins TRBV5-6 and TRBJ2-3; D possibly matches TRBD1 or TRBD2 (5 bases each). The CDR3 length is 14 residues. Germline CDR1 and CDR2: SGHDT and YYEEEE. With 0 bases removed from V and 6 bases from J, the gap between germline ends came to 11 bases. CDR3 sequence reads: CASSLGRGADTQYF. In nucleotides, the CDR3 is TGTGCCAGCAGCTTGGGAAGGGGAGCCGATACGCAGTATTTT.